Listed here is a single T cell receptor (beta chain). The antigen is not known. The sample comes from a study of cytomegalovirus exposure and HLA in healthy donors. General study results and limits: Later analysis placed DRB1 highest and HLA-C lowest in TCR association rates, which differed by HLA locus. The CMV antigen specificity of a few CMV-associated chains was confirmed through in vitro analysis. An Asian-associated ancestry cluster reportedly showed fewer N-insertions than the roughly 700-donor mean in a later analysis.

With 2 bases clipped from V and 9 bases from J, the junction kept 14 bases outside the gene matches. CDR3 length equals 17 residues. The V gene's germline CDR1 is SGHTA and CDR2 FQGNSA. 60 Vbeta and 13 Jbeta primers were used in PCR. Per the original methods: Later reanalysis found around 80 million unique TCR beta chains, 10 million to 12 million of them shared. Sequencing was performed with immunoSEQ multiplex PCR; in TCRdb, only in-frame clones are kept and a portion is missing. V and J calls and clone size come straight from that table; D and trimming were deduced from the DNA. Found here are around 180,000 clones, approximately 81% of them singletons; the top ten hold 0.25% to 0.3%.

This receptor was identified in a boy aged 10-17 years in good health and CMV-seronegative. Source material: PBMCs. This chain connects TRBV7-2 to TRBJ2-1, with TRBD2 matching over 9 bases. The CDR3 here is CASSLRIAGAFGSEQFF. The CDR3, as DNA: TGTGCCAGCAGCTTACGGATAGCGGGAGCGTTTGGGTCTGAGCAGTTCTTC.